The rows below give T cell receptor beta chains drawn from one sample of a study of CD8 T cells in ankylosing spondylitis. TCRdb reanalysed the 5' RACE reads using MiXCR and keeps one entry per CDR3 protein. Seen here are some 300,000 distinct CDR3 sequences, about a fifth observed once, and the top ten hold around 3.2%. The sample comprised blood, either unsorted or a sorted T cell fraction (not recorded which). Receptors were obtained from a female donor with ankylosing spondylitis or in good health (not recorded which). Both conserved end residues are part of each CDR3. A D gene is named only where the DNA matches it firmly. Size is stated for part of the rows, as once, few or many counts, or as a class when the clone is expanded.

j_gene: TRBJ1-6
v_gene: TRBV19
d_gene: -
abundance: -
CDR3aa: CASGRMIYNSPLHF
CDR3nt: TGTGCCAGCGGACGGATGATATATAATTCACCCCTCCACTTT

j_gene: TRBJ2-1
v_gene: TRBV7-2
d_gene: -
abundance: few
CDR3aa: CASSLWGNEQFF
CDR3nt: TGTGCCAGCAGCTTATGGGGAAATGAGCAGTTCTTC

j_gene: TRBJ2-1
v_gene: TRBV5-1
d_gene: TRBD2
abundance: -
CDR3aa: CASSLAVAGREFF
CDR3nt: TGCGCCAGCAGCTTGGCGGTAGCGGGAAGGGAGTTCTTC

j_gene: TRBJ2-6
v_gene: TRBV19
d_gene: -
abundance: -
CDR3aa: CASSALHRAGANVLTF
CDR3nt: TGTGCCAGTAGTGCTTTACACAGGGCTGGGGCCAACGTCCTGACTTTC

j_gene: TRBJ1-1
v_gene: TRBV12-3/TRBV12-4
d_gene: -
abundance: few
CDR3aa: CASSLGFSATEAFF
CDR3nt: TGTGCCAGCAGTTTAGGGTTTAGTGCCACTGAAGCTTTCTTT

j_gene: TRBJ1-2
v_gene: TRBV7-6
d_gene: -
abundance: many
CDR3aa: CASSLSHLYGYTF
CDR3nt: TGTGCCAGCAGCCTCTCGCACTTATATGGCTACACCTTC

j_gene: TRBJ2-5
v_gene: TRBV15
d_gene: -
abundance: -
CDR3aa: CATSKSLDYEETQYF
CDR3nt: TGTGCCACCAGCAAAAGCCTGGACTACGAAGAGACCCAGTACTTC

j_gene: TRBJ1-6
v_gene: TRBV10-3
d_gene: TRBD1
abundance: -
CDR3aa: CATTSDRGDSPLHF
CDR3nt: TGTGCCACCACCTCTGACAGGGGAGATTCACCCCTCCACTTT

j_gene: TRBJ2-3
v_gene: TRBV29-1
d_gene: -
abundance: many
CDR3aa: CSVDGRGATDTQYF
CDR3nt: TGCAGCGTTGACGGCCGAGGGGCCACAGATACGCAGTATTTT

j_gene: TRBJ2-2
v_gene: TRBV24-1
d_gene: TRBD2
abundance: many
CDR3aa: CATSDAGTRTPGELFF
CDR3nt: TGTGCCACCAGTGACGCCGGGACTAGGACTCCCGGGGAGCTGTTTTTT

j_gene: TRBJ2-3
v_gene: TRBV11-2
d_gene: -
abundance: many
CDR3aa: CASSTNRDLSQYF
CDR3nt: TGTGCCAGCAGCACAAACCGGGACTTGTCGCAGTATTTT

j_gene: TRBJ2-7
v_gene: TRBV7-9
d_gene: -
abundance: few
CDR3aa: CASSLTGTPYEQYF
CDR3nt: TGTGCCAGCAGCTTAACGGGAACCCCCTACGAGCAGTACTTC

j_gene: TRBJ2-3
v_gene: TRBV20-1
d_gene: TRBD2
abundance: many
CDR3aa: CSILAGVTDTQYF
CDR3nt: TGCAGTATCCTAGCGGGAGTCACAGATACGCAGTATTTT

j_gene: TRBJ2-7
v_gene: TRBV20-1
d_gene: -
abundance: many
CDR3aa: CSARGKGRTYEQYF
CDR3nt: TGCAGTGCTAGGGGGAAAGGGAGGACCTACGAGCAGTACTTC

j_gene: TRBJ2-3
v_gene: TRBV29-1
d_gene: -
abundance: many
CDR3aa: CSVELRPDTQYF
CDR3nt: TGCAGCGTTGAACTCCGCCCCGATACGCAGTATTTT

j_gene: TRBJ2-7
v_gene: TRBV4-2
d_gene: TRBD1
abundance: -
CDR3aa: CASSPAATGQGGSYEQYF
CDR3nt: TGTGCCAGCAGCCCTGCTGCTACGGGACAGGGGGGTTCCTACGAGCAGTACTTC

j_gene: TRBJ2-1
v_gene: TRBV12-3/TRBV12-4
d_gene: -
abundance: -
CDR3aa: CASSQGEGADNEQFF
CDR3nt: TGTGCCAGCAGTCAAGGGGAGGGGGCGGACAATGAGCAGTTCTTC

j_gene: TRBJ2-7
v_gene: TRBV20-1
d_gene: -
abundance: few
CDR3aa: CSASRQGYSYEQYF
CDR3nt: TGCAGTGCTAGCCGGCAGGGATACTCCTACGAGCAGTACTTC

j_gene: TRBJ2-7
v_gene: TRBV7-2
d_gene: -
abundance: -
CDR3aa: CASSLSGSRYEQYF
CDR3nt: TGTGCCAGCAGCCTCTCCGGGTCCAGATACGAGCAGTACTTC

j_gene: TRBJ1-1
v_gene: TRBV20-1
d_gene: -
abundance: many
CDR3aa: CSARQGTTEAFF
CDR3nt: TGCAGTGCTCGGCAGGGAACCACTGAAGCTTTCTTT

j_gene: TRBJ2-5
v_gene: TRBV24-1
d_gene: TRBD2
abundance: many
CDR3aa: CATSGGVAGGETQYF
CDR3nt: TGTGCCACCAGTGGCGGAGTGGCGGGAGGCGAGACCCAGTACTTC

j_gene: TRBJ2-4
v_gene: TRBV20-1
d_gene: TRBD2
abundance: -
CDR3aa: CSALGLAGGRAKNIQYF
CDR3nt: TGCAGTGCCCTGGGACTAGCGGGGGGGAGAGCCAAAAACATTCAGTACTTC